The clone carrying this TCR beta chain was detected once. No antigen is known for it. This sample is drawn from a study of T cell responses to AZD1222 COVID-19 vaccine. In the study overall: Pooled in the analysis were second doses at about 4 or about 12 weeks.

TCRdb's copy holds only in-frame clones and misses some; the assay was immunoSEQ multiplex PCR. The sample lists approximately 70,000 clones, 70% to 90% occurring once. Overall study results and limits: The peak T cell response came first, and repertoires were sampled only after it. Reports say nearly half of spike-specific TCRs go after unmutated variant regions. An increase in Spike-specific TCR breadth and depth was observed after two AZD1222 doses.

V was pared by 2 bases and J by 2 bases, with 16 bases between. CDR1 MDHEN and CDR2 SYDVKM come from the germline V gene. The CDR3 has 17 residues. The TCR sequence derives from an adult in good health. The chain links TRBV28 to TRBJ1-5; D unresolved. The source was peripheral blood, collected on day 0 of AZD1222 vaccination. This chain's CDR3 is CASSLPSRGFGNQPQHF. CDR3 sequence (DNA): TGTGCCAGCAGTTTACCGTCTCGGGGATTTGGCAATCAGCCCCAGCATTTT. The variable domain in full, with the rest retrieved from reference TRBV28 and TRBJ1-5, is DVKVTQSSRYLVKRTGEKVFLECVQDMDHENMFWYRQDPGLGLRLIYFSYDVKMKEKGDIPEGYSVSREKKERFSLILESASTNQTSMYLCASSLPSRGFGNQPQHFGDGTRLSIL.